The present T cell receptor beta chain was sequenced within a study of cytomegalovirus exposure and HLA in healthy donors. This clone was detected only a few times. The antigen remains undetermined. The primer mix had 60 Vbeta and 13 Jbeta primers. Profiling relied on immunoSEQ multiplex PCR, and the TCRdb table lists in-frame clones only, not all of them. The sample shows 100,000 to 120,000 clones, 70% to 85% of them seen only once. CDR1 and CDR2 from the germline V gene are SGHRS and YFSETQ. The CDR3 has 13 residues. V was pared by 1 base and J by 8 bases, with 7 bases between. The study's findings and limits: The study listed approximately 170 cytomegalovirus-associated TCR beta chains.

This receptor was identified in a man aged 25 to 45 in good health and CMV-seropositive. Sequenced input: PBMCs. This rearrangement joins TRBV5-1 to TRBJ1-6; D is ambiguous. The CDR3 spells CASSLSGYSPLHF. The CDR3 DNA sequence: TGCGCCAGCAGCTTGAGCGGCTATTCACCCCTCCACTTT.